These 15 T cell receptor beta chains originate from one sample sequenced in a study of blood T cell repertoires in COVID-19 (dated by TCRdb to 2020 to 2021). The receptor library was made with the immunoSEQ multiplex PCR assay. What TCRdb holds here is the immuneACCESS table cut down to in-frame rearrangements. Part of the clones is not present; checked against another copy, under half of the missing clones reflect an unresolved V gene, and the others are unexplained. Across this sample there are some 180,000 clones, with roughly 80% seen only once. The ten top clones hold roughly 6.8% of the sample. Sequencing used peripheral blood. These receptors originate from a human donor in a cohort sampled during active COVID-19.

The rearrangement joins TRBV19 to TRBJ1-1; D possibly corresponds to TRBD1 (6 bases). The CDR3 has 15 amino acids. V lost 1 base and J lost 1, with 10 bases in between. Per the germline V gene, CDR1 is LNHDA and CDR2 is SQIVND (reference sequence). The CDR3 DNA reads TGTGCCAGTAGTATAGGACAGGTTACGAACACTGAAGCTTTCTTT. Its protein is CASSIGQVTNTEAFF.

The CDR3: CASSVDLVASSGNTIYF. CDR3 bases: TGTGCCAGCAGCGTGGACTTAGTGGCTAGCTCTGGAAACACCATATATTTT. The rearrangement links TRBV9 to TRBJ1-3; D is undetermined. Trimming left V 2 bases short and J 0 bases short, with 15 bases between. CDR1 SGDLS and CDR2 YYNGEE come from the germline V gene. The CDR3 is 17 amino acids.

The genes are TRBV9 and TRBJ2-3; D call uncertain. Trimming stripped 4 bases from V and 0 bases from J, with 15 bases between. The CDR3 is made up of 16 amino acids. Germline CDR1 reads SGDLS; CDR2 reads YYNGEE. The CDR3 DNA is TGTGCCAGCAGCTACGTCGGGTCACCCAGCACAGATACGCAGTATTTT. It encodes CASSYVGSPSTDTQYF.

The V call is TRBV6-5, the J call TRBJ1-2; D uncertain. The CDR3 contains 16 residues. Trimming cost V 2 bases and J 6 bases, with 19 bases left between them. Per the germline V gene, CDR1 is MNHEY and CDR2 is SVGAGI. The CDR3 region is CASSYGFVGFEDGYTF. The CDR3 region has the DNA TGTGCCAGCAGTTACGGTTTTGTGGGTTTCGAGGATGGCTACACCTTC.

Only one count was recorded for this clone. The V gene is TRBV29-1, the J gene TRBJ2-1; D perhaps matches TRBD1 (7 bases). The germline V and J ends were trimmed by 7 bases and 7 bases, with 14 bases remaining between them. From germline, CDR1 is SQVTM and CDR2 ANQGSEA. CDR3 length equals 12 residues. The CDR3 loop reads CSGAGTVNEQFF. The DNA for the CDR3 is TGCAGCGGTGCGGGGACAGTAAATGAGCAGTTCTTC.

Only a few counts were recorded for this clone. Written as DNA, the CDR3 is TGTGCCAGCAGAGAGCCCGGGACAGGCTATGGCTACACCTTC. Its translation is CASREPGTGYGYTF. This sequence joins TRBV6-5 and TRBJ1-2, with 8 nucleotides matching TRBD1. Trimming cost V 6 bases and J 4 bases; bases outside gene matches: 7. CDR3 length: 14 residues. CDR1 is MNHEY and CDR2 is SVGAGI in the germline V gene.

The genes are TRBV24-1 and TRBJ2-7; D possibly corresponds to TRBD1 (5 bases). The CDR3 is made up of 14 amino acids. Germline CDR1 KGHDR, CDR2 SFDVKD. Deletions cut 5 bases from V and 2 bases from J, with 12 bases between. CDR3 nucleotide sequence: TGTGCCACCAGTGGACAGTCGGGTCCCTACGAGCAGTACTTC. Protein product: CATSGQSGPYEQYF.

The V and J genes are TRBV9 and TRBJ2-1, with 9 bases lining up with TRBD2. The length of the CDR3 is 18 residues. V lost 0 bases to trimming and J lost 9 bases; unmatched junction nucleotides: 16. The germline V gene has CDR1 SGDLS and CDR2 YYNGEE. The CDR3: CASSVGRTSVISFGEQFF. The CDR3 DNA follows: TGTGCCAGCAGCGTAGGCCGGACTAGCGTCATCTCATTCGGTGAGCAGTTCTTC.

J is TRBJ1-1 and V is TRBV12-3 or TRBV12-4; 7 bases agree with TRBD1. The V and J ends lost 6 bases and 6 bases, in that order; junction bases with no gene match: 7. The CDR3 runs to 13 residues. CDR3 sequence: CASSLRQGSEAFF. DNA for the CDR3: TGTGCCAGCAGCCTTCGACAGGGCTCTGAAGCTTTCTTT.

V and J are TRBV19 and TRBJ2-2; D remains unclear. Per the germline V gene, CDR1 is LNHDA and CDR2 is SQIVND (reference sequence). Trimming pared 3 bases from V and 4 bases from J, leaving 6 bases between. This CDR3 has 13 residues. For the CDR3, the DNA is TGTGCCAGTAGTATCTCGGGCACCGGGGAGCTGTTTTTT. Translated, it gives CASSISGTGELFF.

The sample holds one count of this clone. The chain combines TRBV3-1 (or the pseudogene TRBV3-2) with TRBJ2-1, with TRBD2 as a possible D gene (5 bases). The CDR3 has 15 residues. V was shortened by 0 bases and J by 7 bases, with 13 bases between the two germline ends. The germline CDR1 and CDR2 sequences are LGHDT and YNNKEL (reference sequence). This CDR3 is CASSQDWETSNEQFF. CDR3 coding DNA: TGTGCCAGCAGCCAAGATTGGGAGACTTCTAATGAGCAGTTCTTC.

The chain recombines TRBV7-9 with TRBJ1-2; D is possibly TRBD1 (5 bases). The CDR3 consists of 13 residues. Trimming took off 0 bases at V and 7 bases at J, with 9 bases between the two ends. Germline V gives CDR1 SEHNR, CDR2 FQNEAQ (reference sequence). The CDR3 nucleotides read TGTGCCAGCAGCTTAGCAGGGGTTTCTGGCTACACCTTC. Translated: CASSLAGVSGYTF. Full variable domain (rest looked up from reference TRBV7-9 and TRBJ1-2): DTGVSQNPRHKITKRGQNVTFRCDPISEHNRLYWYRQTLGQGPEFLTYFQNEAQLEKSRLLSDRFSAERPKGSFSTLEIQRTEQGDSAMYLCASSLAGVSGYTFGSGTRLTVV.

This rearrangement joins TRBV15 to TRBJ2-1; perhaps TRBD2 as D (5 bases). Trimming stripped 1 base from V and 1 base from J, with 8 bases between. The CDR3 has 15 residues. Germline values: CDR1 LNHNV, CDR2 YYDKDF (reference sequence). CDR3 in amino acids: CATSRASGSYNEQFF. In DNA form, the CDR3 reads TGTGCCACCAGCAGAGCCAGCGGTTCCTACAATGAGCAGTTCTTC.

V is TRBV19 and J is TRBJ1-1; maybe TRBD1 (6 bases). This CDR3 contains 12 residues. CDR1 and CDR2 (germline): LNHDA, SQIVND (reference sequence). The V end lost 3 bases, the J end lost 6 bases, and 8 bases lay between the germline ends. The CDR3 DNA is TGTGCCAGTAGTATCGAGGGGGCTGAAGCTTTCTTT. This gives the protein CASSIEGAEAFF. The full variable domain, completed using reference TRBV19 and TRBJ1-1, is DGGITQSPKYLFRKEGQNVTLSCEQNLNHDAMYWYRQDPGQGLRLIYYSQIVNDFQKGDIAEGYSVSREKKESFPLTVTSAQKNPTAFYLCASSIEGAEAFFGQGTRLTVV.

The J gene is TRBJ1-5, the V gene TRBV6-4; 10 positions match TRBD1. The germline V gene has CDR1 MRHNA and CDR2 SNTAGT. After removal of 10 bases from V and 3 bases from J, the junction contained 15 bases not matched to a gene. The CDR3 totals 17 residues. The CDR3 protein is CATSGTGEPKHNQPQHF. The CDR3 nucleotides are TGTGCCACCTCCGGGACAGGGGAACCCAAGCACAATCAGCCCCAGCATTTT.